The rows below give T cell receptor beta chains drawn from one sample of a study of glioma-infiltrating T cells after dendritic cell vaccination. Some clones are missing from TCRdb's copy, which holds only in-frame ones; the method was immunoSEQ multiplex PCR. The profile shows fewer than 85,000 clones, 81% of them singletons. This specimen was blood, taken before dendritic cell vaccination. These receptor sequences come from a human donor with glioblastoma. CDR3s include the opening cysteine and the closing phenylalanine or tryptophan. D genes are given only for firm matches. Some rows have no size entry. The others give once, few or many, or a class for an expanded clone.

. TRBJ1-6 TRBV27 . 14 CASSLTAYNSPLHF TGTGCCAGCAGTCTGACTGCCTATAATTCACCCCTCCACTTT
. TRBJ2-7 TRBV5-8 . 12 CASSLFSYEQYF TGTGCCAGCAGCTTGTTCAGCTACGAGCAGTACTTC
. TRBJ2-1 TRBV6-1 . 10 CASSSQIEFF TGTGCCAGCAGTTCCCAGATCGAGTTCTTC
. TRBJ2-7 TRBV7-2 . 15 CASSLDRAGASEQYF TGTGCCAGCAGCTTAGATCGGGCGGGGGCCTCCGAGCAGTACTTC
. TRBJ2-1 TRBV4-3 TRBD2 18 CASSPRLAGGASYNEQFF TGCGCCAGCAGCCCCCGACTAGCGGGGGGGGCTTCCTACAATGAGCAGTTCTTC
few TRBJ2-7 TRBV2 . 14 CASTRDFLSYEQYF TGTGCCAGCACCCGGGACTTCCTCTCCTACGAGCAGTACTTC
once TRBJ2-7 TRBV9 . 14 CASSVDGTTYEQYF TGTGCCAGCAGCGTAGACGGAACTACCTACGAGCAGTACTTC
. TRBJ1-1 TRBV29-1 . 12 CSVESGGTEAFF TGCAGCGTTGAAAGCGGGGGCACTGAAGCTTTCTTT
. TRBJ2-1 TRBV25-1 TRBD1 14 CASRGQGVWNEQFF TGTGCCAGCAGGGGACAGGGCGTCTGGAATGAGCAGTTCTTC
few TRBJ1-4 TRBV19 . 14 CASNSGVTNEKLFF TGTGCCAGTAATTCAGGCGTGACTAATGAAAAACTGTTTTTT
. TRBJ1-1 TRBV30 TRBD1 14 CAWGTGGLGTEAFF TGTGCCTGGGGGACAGGCGGCTTGGGCACTGAAGCTTTCTTT
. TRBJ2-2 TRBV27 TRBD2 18 CASSPSAGLAGDTGELFF TGTGCCAGCAGCCCCTCAGCCGGACTAGCGGGAGACACCGGGGAGCTGTTTTTT
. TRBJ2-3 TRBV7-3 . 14 CASSRSNVADTQYF TGTGCCAGCAGCCGATCTAATGTGGCAGATACGCAGTATTTT
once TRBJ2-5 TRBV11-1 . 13 CASSLVGWETQYF TGTGCCAGCAGCTTAGTCGGGTGGGAGACCCAGTACTTC
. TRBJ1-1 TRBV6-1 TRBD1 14 CASSAGQVNTEAFF TGTGCCAGCAGTGCGGGACAGGTGAACACTGAAGCTTTCTTT
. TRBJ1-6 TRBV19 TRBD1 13 CASSGQGGSPLHF TGTGCCAGTTCGGGACAGGGAGGTTCACCCCTCCACTTT
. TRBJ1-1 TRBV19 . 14 CASDTGKGYTEAFF TGTGCCAGTGATACAGGGAAGGGGTACACTGAAGCTTTCTTT
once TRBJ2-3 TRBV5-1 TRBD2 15 CASSFGGGETDTQYF TGCGCCAGCAGCTTCGGCGGGGGAGAAACAGATACGCAGTATTTT
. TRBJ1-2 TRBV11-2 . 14 CASSFPGAMGGYTF TGTGCCAGCAGCTTCCCAGGGGCTATGGGTGGCTACACCTTC
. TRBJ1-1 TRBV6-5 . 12 CASSSPTGEAFF TGTGCCAGCAGCTCCCCGACAGGAGAGGCTTTCTTT
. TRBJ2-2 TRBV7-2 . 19 CASSLVFTQGTKNTGELFF TGTGCCAGCAGCTTGGTGTTCACCCAGGGGACCAAGAACACCGGGGAGCTGTTTTTT
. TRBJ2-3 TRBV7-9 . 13 CASSLYPYDTQYF TGTGCCAGCAGCTTATACCCCTATGATACGCAGTATTTT
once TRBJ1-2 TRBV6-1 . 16 CASSETSAGARGGYTF TGTGCCAGCAGTGAGACGTCGGCGGGGGCGCGGGGCGGCTACACCTTC
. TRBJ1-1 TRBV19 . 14 CASSIAGANTEAFF TGTGCCAGTAGTATAGCAGGGGCGAACACTGAAGCTTTCTTT
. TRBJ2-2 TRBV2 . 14 CASSLDRNTGELFF TGTGCCAGCAGTCTAGACAGGAACACCGGGGAGCTGTTTTTT
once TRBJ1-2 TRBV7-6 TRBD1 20 CASSLSATISATGGAYGYTF TGTGCCAGCAGCTTATCCGCGACCATTTCCGCTACAGGGGGCGCGTATGGCTACACCTTC
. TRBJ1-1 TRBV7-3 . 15 CASSPHPQVNTEAFF TGTGCCAGCAGCCCACATCCGCAGGTGAACACTGAAGCTTTCTTT
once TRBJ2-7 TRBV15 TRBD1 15 CATSRDSDRAHEQYF TGTGCCACCAGCAGAGATAGTGACAGGGCCCACGAGCAGTACTTC
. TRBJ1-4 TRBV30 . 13 CASTDGKNEKLFF TGTGCCTCGACCGACGGGAAAAATGAAAAACTGTTTTTT
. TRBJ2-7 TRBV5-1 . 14 CASSLVPGNYEQYF TGCGCCAGCAGCTTGGTTCCAGGAAACTACGAGCAGTACTTC
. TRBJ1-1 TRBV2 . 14 CASSSTRGNTEAFF TGTGCCAGCAGTTCAACCCGGGGGAACACTGAAGCTTTCTTT
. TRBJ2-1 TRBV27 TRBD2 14 CASSTIAGYNEQFF TGTGCCAGCAGTACCATAGCGGGTTACAATGAGCAGTTCTTC
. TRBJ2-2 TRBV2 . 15 CASSEPEGGTGELFF TGTGCCAGCAGTGAACCTGAAGGGGGCACCGGGGAGCTGTTTTTT
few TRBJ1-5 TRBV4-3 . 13 CASSQEEQSAQHF TGCGCCAGCAGCCAAGAAGAACAATCAGCCCAGCATTTT
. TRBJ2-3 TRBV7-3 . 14 CASSFNSRTDTQYF TGTGCCAGCAGCTTCAACAGCCGCACAGATACGCAGTATTTT
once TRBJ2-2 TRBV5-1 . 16 CASSPFTGQRTGELFF TGCGCCAGCAGCCCTTTCACAGGGCAGAGGACCGGGGAGCTGTTTTTT
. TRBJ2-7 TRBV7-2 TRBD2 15 CASSPVAGTPYEQYF TGTGCCAGCAGCCCCGTAGCGGGGACCCCCTACGAGCAGTACTTC
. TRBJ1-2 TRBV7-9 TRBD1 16 CASSSVGGALDYGYTF TGTGCCAGCAGCTCGGTAGGGGGCGCGTTGGACTATGGCTACACCTTC
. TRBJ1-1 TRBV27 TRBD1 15 CASSFRGRGDTEAFF TGTGCCAGCAGTTTCAGGGGGCGCGGGGACACTGAAGCTTTCTTT
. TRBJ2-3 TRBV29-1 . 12 CSVSDGTDTQYF TGCAGCGTTAGCGACGGCACAGATACGCAGTATTTT
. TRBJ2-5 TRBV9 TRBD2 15 CASSVGGGNQETQYF TGTGCCAGCAGCGTAGGCGGGGGGAACCAAGAGACCCAGTACTTC
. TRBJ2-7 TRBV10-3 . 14 CAISEYRGGDEQYF TGTGCCATCAGTGAGTACAGGGGAGGAGACGAGCAGTACTTC
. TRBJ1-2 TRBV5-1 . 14 CASTAGTESYGYTF TGCGCCAGCACGGCCGGGACTGAGAGCTATGGCTACACCTTC
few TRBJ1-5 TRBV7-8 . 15 CASSLGGLSNQPQHF TGTGCCAGCAGCTTAGGGGGACTGAGCAATCAGCCCCAGCATTTT
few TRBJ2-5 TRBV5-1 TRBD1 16 CASSLGPGTEQETQYF TGCGCCAGCAGCTTGGGCCCAGGGACAGAACAAGAGACCCAGTACTTC
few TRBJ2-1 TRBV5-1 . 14 CASSLAGGGAEQFF TGCGCCAGCAGCTTAGCAGGGGGAGGCGCTGAGCAGTTCTTC
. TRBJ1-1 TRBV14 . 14 CASSQVRGVTEAFF TGTGCCAGCAGCCAAGTCAGGGGCGTGACTGAAGCTTTCTTT
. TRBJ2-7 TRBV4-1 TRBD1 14 CASSPGTGGFEQYF TGCGCCAGCAGCCCCGGGACAGGGGGTTTCGAGCAGTACTTC
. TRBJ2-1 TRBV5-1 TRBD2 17 CASNSLLAGVSYNEQFF TGCGCCAGCAACTCCCTGTTAGCGGGGGTATCTTACAATGAGCAGTTCTTC
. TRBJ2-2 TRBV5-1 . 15 CASSLDRSNTGELFF TGCGCCAGCAGCTTGGACAGATCGAACACCGGGGAGCTGTTTTTT
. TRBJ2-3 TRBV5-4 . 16 CASSSELARATDTQYF TGTGCCAGCAGCTCTGAACTAGCTCGAGCCACAGATACGCAGTATTTT
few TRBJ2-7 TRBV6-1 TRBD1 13 CASSDTDRDEQYF TGTGCCAGCAGTGATACCGACAGGGACGAGCAGTACTTC
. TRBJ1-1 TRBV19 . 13 CASSIVGGDEAFF TGTGCCAGTAGTATAGTGGGAGGAGATGAAGCTTTCTTT
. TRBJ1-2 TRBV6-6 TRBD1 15 CASSSPSDRRRGYTF TGTGCCAGCAGTAGCCCTTCGGACAGGAGGAGAGGCTACACCTTC